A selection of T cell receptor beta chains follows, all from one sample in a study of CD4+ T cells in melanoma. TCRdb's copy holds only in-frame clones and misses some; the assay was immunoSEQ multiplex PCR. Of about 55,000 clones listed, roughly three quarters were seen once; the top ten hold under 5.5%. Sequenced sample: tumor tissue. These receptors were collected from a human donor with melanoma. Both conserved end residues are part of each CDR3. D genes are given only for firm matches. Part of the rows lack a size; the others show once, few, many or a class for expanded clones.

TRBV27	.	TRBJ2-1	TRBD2	CASSPGLALSSYNEQFF	TGTGCCAGCAGTCCGGGACTAGCCCTCAGCTCCTACAATGAGCAGTTCTTC
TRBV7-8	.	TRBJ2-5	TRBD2	CASSPSLAGERGETQYF	TGTGCCAGCAGCCCCTCCCTAGCGGGGGAGCGAGGTGAGACCCAGTACTTC
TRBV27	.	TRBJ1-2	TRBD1	CASSLTGGNYGYTF	TGTGCCAGCAGCTTAACAGGGGGCAACTATGGCTACACCTTC
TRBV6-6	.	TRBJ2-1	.	CASSTRDEQFF	TGTGCCAGCAGCACACGGGATGAGCAGTTCTTC
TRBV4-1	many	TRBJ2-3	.	CASSQDYGQGDTQYF	TGCGCCAGCAGCCAAGATTATGGACAAGGCGATACGCAGTATTTT
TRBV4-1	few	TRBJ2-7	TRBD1	CASSQIGTGFYEQYF	TGCGCCAGCAGCCAAATCGGGACAGGGTTCTACGAGCAGTACTTC
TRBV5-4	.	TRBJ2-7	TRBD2	CASSSQRGTYEQYF	TGTGCCAGCAGCTCCCAGCGGGGGACATACGAGCAGTACTTC
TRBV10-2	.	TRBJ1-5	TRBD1	CASSDGTGGGGQPQHF	TGCGCCAGCAGTGATGGGACAGGGGGCGGAGGGCAGCCCCAGCATTTT
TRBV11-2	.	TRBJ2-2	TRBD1	CASSSGQGSPGELFF	TGTGCCAGCAGCTCGGGACAGGGGTCACCCGGGGAGCTGTTTTTT
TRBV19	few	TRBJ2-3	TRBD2	CASSISSRAGGRTDTQYF	TGTGCCAGTAGTATATCATCCAGAGCGGGGGGGCGCACAGATACGCAGTATTTT
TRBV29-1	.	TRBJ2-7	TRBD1	CSVVDRVAYEQYF	TGCAGCGTTGTGGACAGGGTCGCCTACGAGCAGTACTTC
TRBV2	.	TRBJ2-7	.	CASSEIDPYEQYF	TGTGCCAGCAGTGAAATCGACCCCTACGAGCAGTACTTC
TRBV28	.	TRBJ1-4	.	CASQKDRNEKLFF	TGTGCCAGCCAAAAAGACAGGAATGAAAAACTGTTTTTT
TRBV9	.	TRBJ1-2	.	CASSVQEGPYGYTF	TGTGCCAGCAGCGTTCAGGAGGGCCCCTATGGCTACACCTTC
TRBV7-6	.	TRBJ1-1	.	CASSFGNTEAFF	TGTGCCAGCAGCTTCGGCAACACTGAAGCTTTCTTT
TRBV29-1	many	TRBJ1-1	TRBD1	CSVGAGGPNTEAFF	TGCAGCGTTGGGGCAGGGGGACCGAACACTGAAGCTTTCTTT
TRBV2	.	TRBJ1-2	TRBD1	CASSTTQGANYGYTF	TGTGCCAGCAGTACTACGCAGGGGGCGAACTATGGCTACACCTTC
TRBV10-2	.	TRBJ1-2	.	CASSENGGAGGYTF	TGCGCCAGCAGTGAGAATGGGGGCGCGGGGGGCTACACCTTC
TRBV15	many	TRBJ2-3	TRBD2	CATSREGSGAPRDTQYF	TGTGCCACCAGCAGAGAGGGGAGCGGGGCTCCCCGGGATACGCAGTATTTT
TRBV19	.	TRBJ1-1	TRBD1	CASSPRTGANTEAFF	TGTGCCAGTAGTCCGAGGACAGGGGCAAACACTGAAGCTTTCTTT
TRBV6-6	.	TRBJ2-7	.	CASRVGTITYEQYF	TGTGCCAGCAGGGTGGGGACAATCACCTACGAGCAGTACTTC
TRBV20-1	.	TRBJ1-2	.	CSNRDGYTF	TGCAGTAACAGGGATGGCTACACCTTC
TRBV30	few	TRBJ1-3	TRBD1	CAWSVGTGLSGNTIYF	TGTGCCTGGAGTGTGGGGACAGGACTCTCTGGAAACACCATATATTTT